This is a list of T cell receptor beta chains from one sample in a study of T cells after yellow fever vaccination. In TCRdb, the 5' RACE reads were re-called with MiXCR into one record per CDR3 protein. The sample carries 500,000 to 650,000 distinct CDR3 sequences, approximately 13% recorded once. The starting material was PBMCs, obtained on the day of the yellow fever booster vaccination. Source of these receptors: a man aged 25-45 years who received the YFV17D yellow fever vaccine. Each CDR3 is given with its conserved first and last residue. D genes are given only for firm matches. Clone sizes are given selectively: once, few, many, or a class where the clone is expanded.

j_call d_call v_call clone_size cdr3_nt cdr3_aa
TRBJ1-4 - TRBV4-2 - TGTGCCAGCAGCCAAGCCCGAGGTCAGTCGGAAGAAAAACTGTTTTTT CASSQARGQSEEKLFF
TRBJ2-7 TRBD2 TRBV7-6 few TGTGCCAGCAGCTCCTTAGCGGGAGCTAGTTCCTACGAGCAGTACTTC CASSSLAGASSYEQYF
TRBJ1-5 - TRBV12-3/TRBV12-4 many TGTGCCAGCAAACCCAATACGGTCAATCAGCCCCAGCATTTT CASKPNTVNQPQHF
TRBJ2-2 - TRBV4-3 few TGCGCCAGTTCGGAAAGGATGGCCACCGGGGAGCTGTTTTTT CASSERMATGELFF
TRBJ2-1 - TRBV10-3 many TGTGCCATCAGTGCGGTGGCCCGCTCCTACAATGAGCAGTTCTTC CAISAVARSYNEQFF
TRBJ2-2 - TRBV10-3 - TGTGCCATCAGTGAGCTGGGACCGAACACCGGGGAGCTGTTTTTT CAISELGPNTGELFF
TRBJ2-7 TRBD1 TRBV25-1 many TGTGCCAGCAGTGAATTTACAGGGGGCCCCTACGAGCAGTACTTC CASSEFTGGPYEQYF
TRBJ2-1 TRBD2 TRBV30 many TGTGCCTGGAGTGTCGGGGCTAGCGGGAGGATCACCTACAATGAGCAGTTCTTC CAWSVGASGRITYNEQFF
TRBJ2-3 TRBD1 TRBV20-1 - TGCAGTGCTAGGGGGACAGGAGCAAAAGATACGCAGTATTTT CSARGTGAKDTQYF
TRBJ2-7 - TRBV10-1 many TGCGCCAGCAGCCCCGGGGACCTCGGCGAGCAGTACTTC CASSPGDLGEQYF